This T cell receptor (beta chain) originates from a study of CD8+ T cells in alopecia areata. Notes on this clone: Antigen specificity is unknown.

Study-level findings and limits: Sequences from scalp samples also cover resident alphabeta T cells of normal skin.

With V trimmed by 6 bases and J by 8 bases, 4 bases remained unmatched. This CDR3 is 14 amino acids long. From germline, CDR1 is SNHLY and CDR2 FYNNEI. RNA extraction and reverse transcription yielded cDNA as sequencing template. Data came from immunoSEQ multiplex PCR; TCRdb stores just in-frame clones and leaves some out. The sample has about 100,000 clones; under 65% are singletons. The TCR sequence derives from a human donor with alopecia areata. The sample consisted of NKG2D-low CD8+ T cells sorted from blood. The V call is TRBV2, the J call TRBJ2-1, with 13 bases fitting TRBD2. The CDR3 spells CASRLAGGPHEQFF. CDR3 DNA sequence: TGTGCCAGCAGACTAGCGGGAGGGCCACATGAGCAGTTCTTC.